What follows describes a single T cell receptor beta chain. This clonotype was recorded a few times. The clone's antigen remains unknown. Per-nucleotide qualities are absent, and no much larger clonotype sits a single base away. The data were obtained in a study of T cells in Graves' hyperthyroidism and ophthalmopathy (dated by TCRdb to 2018 to 2020). Study-wide context: Peripheral blood was sampled at the time of initial diagnosis, prior to any treatment. After sampling, hyperthyroidism patients received methimazole starting at 30 mg daily, and ophthalmopathy patients received high-dose intravenous methylprednisolone. In addition, the study compared T-cell repertoires in thyroid tissue and in blood from about six Graves' hyperthyroidism patients. The paper reports TCR Vbeta CDR3 sequencing of 130 to 150 peripheral blood samples: 43 ophthalmopathy, roughly 74 hyperthyroidism and around 17 progressor patients. TCR V-J signatures able to tell the groups apart were searched for in a discovery cohort of more than 90 patients, of whom roughly 42 had Graves' ophthalmopathy and 55 to 65 had stable Graves' hyperthyroidism. The 95 to 100 discovery patients were randomly divided into training and test sets at a 7:3 ratio. Prospective prediction of ophthalmopathy was tested in an independent validation cohort of approximately 19 hyperthyroidism patients and 17 patients who later progressed to ophthalmopathy.

General study outcomes and caveats: Ophthalmopathy was separated from stable hyperthyroidism by a 13 V-J signature model, with roughly 88% sensitivity and approximately 81% specificity obtained in cross-validation and 80%/75% obtained in testing. Most expanded thyroid clonotypes (frequency above 0.001) were also found in blood, which suggests that blood repertoires may mirror thyroid immune responses. No statistical method was used to set the sample size in advance, and investigators knew the group allocation. In validation, progression to ophthalmopathy was predicted by the model with about 70% sensitivity and 72.22% specificity, a median of 6.5 months before onset.

Ophthalmopathy patients had moderately to severely active disease, Clinical Activity Score of at least 3, NOSPECS grade of at least 4, and duration under 3 months. Any patient with an uncontrolled infection, another autoimmune disease, pregnancy or lactation was excluded. Diagnoses were established on the basis of clinical symptoms, serum thyroxine and TRAb, thyroid ultrasound, and orbital computed tomography. PBMCs were isolated from 7.5 to 10 ml of fresh peripheral blood by Ficoll-Paque density gradient centrifugation. Trizol reagent was used to extract total RNA, and RNA quality was then checked on an Agilent 2100 Bioanalyzer. TCR beta CDR3 regions were amplified from RNA transcripts. A first-round RT-PCR of the TCR CDR3 used the HTBI primer set with the Qiagen OneStep RT-PCR kit. Libraries were constructed in a second round of multiplex PCR, after which size selection and purification were carried out. Sequencing of the libraries was done on an Illumina HiSeq2000 using paired-end 100 bp reads. Under the source paper's analysis protocol: SOAPnuke was used to process the raw data, throwing out any read that contained adapters or uncalled bases, had a mean Phred below 15, or lacked an exact constant-primer or identifier match. COPE v1.2.5 was used to merge the high-quality paired reads, and each unique nucleotide sequence was defined as a clonotype. Clonotypes were aligned to IMGT TRBV, TRBD and TRBJ reference segments using MiTCR v1.1. The analysis included only V-J combinations with a frequency above 0.0001, which together covered 99% to 99.2% of the repertoires. A TCS score was defined as the ratio of F50 (clonal expansion) to E x V (chaos), with BLOSUM62-based TCRdist applied between CDR3 peptides within each V-J. Welch's t-statistics and random forest reduced just over 500 V-J features to fewer than 15, which were used in a naive Bayes classifier (R e1071). TCRdb reprocessing: public reads trimmed at Q25 with fastp, clones called with MiXCR, in-frame beta chains kept. Rows with one shared CDR3 protein collapse into an entry with the most common genes and DNA. V and J calls and clone size were set by TCRdb, not the authors. The sample profile shows about half a million distinct CDR3 sequences; roughly 22% of them were found once. The leading ten clones occupy approximately 54% of the sample.

The CDR3 runs 13 amino acids, cysteine and phenylalanine included. Only the CDR3 region is kept as DNA, spanning 39 bases read in frame from base 1. V drops 3 bases and J drops 4 bases, leaving 13 bases in between. For CDR1 and CDR2, the germline V gene (reference sequence) lists GTSNPN and SVGIG. The chain employs TRBV30 and TRBJ2-7, with the D gene call left open. This sequence originates from a woman in her seventies with Graves' ophthalmopathy. Sequenced material: blood. For the CDR3, the sequence is CAWRIGNKYEQYF. The nucleotides are TGTGCCTGGAGGATAGGGAATAAGTACGAGCAGTACTTC.